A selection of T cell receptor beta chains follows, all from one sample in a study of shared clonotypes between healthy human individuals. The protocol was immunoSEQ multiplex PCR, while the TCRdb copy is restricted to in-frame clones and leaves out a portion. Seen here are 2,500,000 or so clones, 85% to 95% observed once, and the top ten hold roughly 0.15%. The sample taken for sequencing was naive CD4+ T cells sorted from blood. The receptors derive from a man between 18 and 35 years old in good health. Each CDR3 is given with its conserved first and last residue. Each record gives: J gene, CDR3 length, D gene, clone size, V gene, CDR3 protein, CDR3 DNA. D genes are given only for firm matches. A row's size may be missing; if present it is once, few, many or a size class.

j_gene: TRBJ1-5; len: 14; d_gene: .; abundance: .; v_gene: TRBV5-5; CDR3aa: CASSQGSGNQPQHF; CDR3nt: TGTGCCAGCAGCCAGGGGTCTGGGAATCAGCCCCAGCATTTT
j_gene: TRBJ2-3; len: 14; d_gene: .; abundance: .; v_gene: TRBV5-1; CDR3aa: CASSLGLQEATQYF; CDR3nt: TGCGCCAGCAGCTTGGGGCTCCAAGAGGCTACGCAGTATTTT
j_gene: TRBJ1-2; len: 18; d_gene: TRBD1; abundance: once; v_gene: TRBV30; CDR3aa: CAWSVRGTGALRVYGYTF; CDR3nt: TGTGCCTGGAGTGTACGTGGGACAGGGGCCCTTCGGGTCTATGGCTACACCTTC
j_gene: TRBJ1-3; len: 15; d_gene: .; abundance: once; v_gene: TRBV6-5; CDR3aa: CASSFGPSSGNTIYF; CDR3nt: TGTGCCAGCAGTTTTGGACCGTCCTCTGGAAACACCATATATTTT
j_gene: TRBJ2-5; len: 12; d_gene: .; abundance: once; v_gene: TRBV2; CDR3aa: CASSTVQETQYF; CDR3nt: TGTGCCAGCAGTACGGTCCAAGAGACCCAGTACTTC
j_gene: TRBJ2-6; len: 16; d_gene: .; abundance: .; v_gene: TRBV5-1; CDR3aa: CASNLDSHSGANVLTF; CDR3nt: TGCGCCAGCAATCTCGACAGCCACTCTGGGGCCAACGTCCTGACTTTC
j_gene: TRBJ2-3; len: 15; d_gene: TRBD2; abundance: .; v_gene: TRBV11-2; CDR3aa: CASSLARGGTDTQYF; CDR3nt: TGTGCCAGCAGCTTAGCGCGGGGGGGCACAGATACGCAGTATTTT
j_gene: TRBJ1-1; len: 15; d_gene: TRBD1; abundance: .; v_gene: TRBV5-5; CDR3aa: CASSLSGTGGTEAFF; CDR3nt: TGTGCCAGCAGCTTATCGGGGACAGGGGGGACTGAAGCTTTCTTT
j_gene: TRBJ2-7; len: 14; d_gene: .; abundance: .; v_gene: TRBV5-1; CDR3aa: CASRDPDSNYEQYF; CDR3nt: TGCGCCAGCAGAGACCCGGACAGCAACTACGAGCAGTACTTC
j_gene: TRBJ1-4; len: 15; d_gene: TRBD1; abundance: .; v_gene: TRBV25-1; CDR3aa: CASSEPGGGWEKLFF; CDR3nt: TGTGCCAGCAGTGAACCAGGGGGGGGATGGGAAAAACTGTTTTTT
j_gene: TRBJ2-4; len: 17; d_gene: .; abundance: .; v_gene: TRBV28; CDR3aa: CASSVYGQGRAKNIQYF; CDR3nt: TGTGCCAGCAGTGTATACGGCCAGGGCCGGGCCAAAAACATTCAGTACTTC
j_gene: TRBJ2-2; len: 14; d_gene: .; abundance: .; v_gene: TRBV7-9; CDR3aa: CASSLAPVAGELFF; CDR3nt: TGTGCCAGCAGCTTAGCGCCGGTGGCCGGGGAGCTGTTTTTT
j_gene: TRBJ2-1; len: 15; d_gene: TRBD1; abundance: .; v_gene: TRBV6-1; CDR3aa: CASTEQGAQGNEQFF; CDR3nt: TGTGCCAGCACCGAACAGGGGGCGCAGGGCAATGAGCAGTTCTTC
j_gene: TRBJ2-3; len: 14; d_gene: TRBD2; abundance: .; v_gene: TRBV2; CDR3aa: CASSVSGGADTQYF; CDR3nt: TGTGCCAGCAGTGTGAGCGGGGGGGCAGATACGCAGTATTTT
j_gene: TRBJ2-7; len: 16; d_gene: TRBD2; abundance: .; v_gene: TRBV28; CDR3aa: CASSPRLAGGWREQYF; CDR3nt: TGTGCCAGCAGTCCTCGACTAGCGGGGGGTTGGCGGGAGCAGTACTTC
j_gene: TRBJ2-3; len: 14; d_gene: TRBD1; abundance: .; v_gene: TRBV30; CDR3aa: CAWSRGLDTDTQYF; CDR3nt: TGTGCCTGGAGCAGGGGGCTGGACACAGATACGCAGTATTTT
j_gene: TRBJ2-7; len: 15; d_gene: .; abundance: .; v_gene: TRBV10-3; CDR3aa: CAISVNNGLSYEQYF; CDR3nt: TGTGCCATCAGTGTAAATAATGGACTCTCCTACGAGCAGTACTTC
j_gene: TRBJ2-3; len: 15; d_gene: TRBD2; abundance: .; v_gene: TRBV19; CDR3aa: CASSGTGGRTDTQYF; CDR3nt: TGTGCCAGTAGTGGCACGGGGGGACGCACAGATACGCAGTATTTT
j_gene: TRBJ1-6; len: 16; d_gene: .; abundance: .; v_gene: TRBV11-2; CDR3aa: CASSPNLGVYNSPLHF; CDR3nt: TGTGCCAGCAGCCCTAATCTGGGGGTCTATAATTCACCCCTCCACTTT
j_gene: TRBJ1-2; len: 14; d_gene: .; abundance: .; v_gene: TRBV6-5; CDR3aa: CASTRVSSNYGYTF; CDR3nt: TGTGCCAGCACCCGGGTATCTTCTAACTATGGCTACACCTTC
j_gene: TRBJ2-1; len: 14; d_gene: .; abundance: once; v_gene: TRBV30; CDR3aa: CAWSTGDYGVEQFF; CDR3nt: TGTGCCTGGAGTACGGGGGATTACGGGGTTGAGCAGTTCTTC
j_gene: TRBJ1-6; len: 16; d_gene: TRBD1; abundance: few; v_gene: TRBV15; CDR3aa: CATSRPPTGGLSPLHF; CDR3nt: TGTGCCACCAGCAGACCCCCTACAGGGGGTTTGTCACCCCTCCACTTT
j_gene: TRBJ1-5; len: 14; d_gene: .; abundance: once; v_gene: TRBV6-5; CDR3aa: CASRSIFGNQPQHF; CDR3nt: TGTGCCAGCCGTTCTATATTCGGGAATCAGCCCCAGCATTTT
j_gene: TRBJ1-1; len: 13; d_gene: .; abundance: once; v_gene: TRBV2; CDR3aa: CASSVSLNTEAFF; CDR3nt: TGTGCCAGCAGTGTATCGCTGAACACTGAAGCTTTCTTT
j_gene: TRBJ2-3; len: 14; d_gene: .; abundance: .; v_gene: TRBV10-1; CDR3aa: CASSPRPGTDTQYF; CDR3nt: TGCGCCAGCAGCCCCCGTCCGGGGACAGATACGCAGTATTTT
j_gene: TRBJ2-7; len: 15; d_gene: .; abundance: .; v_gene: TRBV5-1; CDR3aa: CASSHPGSNSYEQYF; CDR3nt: TGCGCCAGCAGCCACCCGGGATCAAACTCCTACGAGCAGTACTTC
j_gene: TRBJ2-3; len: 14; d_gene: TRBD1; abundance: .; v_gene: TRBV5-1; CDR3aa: CATTRDRSTDTQYF; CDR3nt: TGCGCCACCACCCGGGACAGAAGCACAGATACGCAGTATTTT
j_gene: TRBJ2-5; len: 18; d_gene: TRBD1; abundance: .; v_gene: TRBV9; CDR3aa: CASSVGPSGQGFQETQYF; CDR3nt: TGTGCCAGCAGCGTAGGGCCCTCGGGACAGGGCTTCCAAGAGACCCAGTACTTC
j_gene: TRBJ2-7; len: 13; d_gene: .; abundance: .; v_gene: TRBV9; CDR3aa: CASSAGPSYEQYF; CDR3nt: TGTGCCAGCAGCGCAGGGCCCTCCTACGAGCAGTACTTC
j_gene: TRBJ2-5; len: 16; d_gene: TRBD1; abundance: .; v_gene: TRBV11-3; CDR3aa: CASSPRTGGPKETQYF; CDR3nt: TGTGCCAGCAGCCCGAGGACAGGGGGCCCTAAAGAGACCCAGTACTTC
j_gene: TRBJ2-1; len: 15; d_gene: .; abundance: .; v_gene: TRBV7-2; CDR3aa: CASSLGVTGVRRQFF; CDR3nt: TGTGCCAGCAGCTTAGGTGTGACTGGGGTACGACGGCAGTTCTTC
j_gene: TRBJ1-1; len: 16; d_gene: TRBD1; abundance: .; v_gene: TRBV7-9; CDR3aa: CASSLLRDRGRTEAFF; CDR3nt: TGTGCCAGCAGCTTACTCCGGGACAGGGGCAGGACTGAAGCTTTCTTT
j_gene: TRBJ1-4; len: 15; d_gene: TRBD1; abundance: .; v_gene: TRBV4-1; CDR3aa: CASSATGQGFEKLFF; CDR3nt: TGCGCCAGCAGCGCCACGGGACAGGGGTTTGAAAAACTGTTTTTT
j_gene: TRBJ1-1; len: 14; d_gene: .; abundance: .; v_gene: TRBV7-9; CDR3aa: CASSSQTPDAEAFF; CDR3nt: TGTGCCAGCAGCTCGCAGACCCCGGACGCTGAAGCTTTCTTT
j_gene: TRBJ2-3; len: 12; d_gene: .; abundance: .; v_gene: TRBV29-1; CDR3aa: CSVESGPDTQYF; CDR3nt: TGCAGCGTTGAGAGCGGGCCAGATACGCAGTATTTT
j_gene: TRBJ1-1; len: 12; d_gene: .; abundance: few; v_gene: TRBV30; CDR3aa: CAWAGQSPEAFF; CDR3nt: TGTGCCTGGGCTGGACAGAGCCCTGAAGCTTTCTTT
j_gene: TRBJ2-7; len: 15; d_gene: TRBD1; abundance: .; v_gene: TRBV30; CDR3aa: CAWSVRQGRGYEQYF; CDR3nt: TGTGCCTGGAGTGTACGACAGGGAAGGGGCTACGAGCAGTACTTC
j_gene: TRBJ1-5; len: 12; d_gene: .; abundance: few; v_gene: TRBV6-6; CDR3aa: CASRMSNQPQHF; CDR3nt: TGTGCCAGCAGGATGTCTAATCAGCCCCAGCATTTT
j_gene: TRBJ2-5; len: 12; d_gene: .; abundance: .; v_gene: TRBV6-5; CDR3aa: CASSSPLGTQYF; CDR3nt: TGTGCCAGCAGTTCCCCCTTGGGGACCCAGTACTTC
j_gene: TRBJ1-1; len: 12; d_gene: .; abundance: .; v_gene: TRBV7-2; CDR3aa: CASSWGFTEAFF; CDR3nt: TGTGCCAGCAGCTGGGGTTTCACTGAAGCTTTCTTT
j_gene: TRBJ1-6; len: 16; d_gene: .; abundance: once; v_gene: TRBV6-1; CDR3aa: CASSEGDFSYNSPLHF; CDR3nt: TGTGCCAGCAGTGAAGGTGACTTCTCCTATAATTCACCCCTCCACTTT
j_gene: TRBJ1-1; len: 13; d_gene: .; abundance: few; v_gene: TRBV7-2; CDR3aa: CASRGTQNTEAFF; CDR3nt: TGTGCCAGCAGGGGGACGCAGAACACTGAAGCTTTCTTT
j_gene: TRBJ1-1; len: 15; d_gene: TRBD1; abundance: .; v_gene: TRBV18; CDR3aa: CASSPLTGESSEAFF; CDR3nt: TGTGCCAGCTCACCACTAACAGGGGAGAGCTCTGAAGCTTTCTTT
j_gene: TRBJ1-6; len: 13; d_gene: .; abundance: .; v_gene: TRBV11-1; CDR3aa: CASSWTRDSPLHF; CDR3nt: TGTGCCAGCAGCTGGACACGTGATTCACCCCTCCACTTT
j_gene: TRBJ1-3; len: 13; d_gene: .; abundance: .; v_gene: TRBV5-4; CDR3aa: CASSLQAGNTIYF; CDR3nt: TGTGCCAGCAGCTTGCAGGCCGGAAACACCATATATTTT
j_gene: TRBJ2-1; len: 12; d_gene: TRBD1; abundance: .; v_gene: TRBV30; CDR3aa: CAWTGGRNEQFF; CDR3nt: TGTGCCTGGACAGGGGGCCGGAATGAGCAGTTCTTC
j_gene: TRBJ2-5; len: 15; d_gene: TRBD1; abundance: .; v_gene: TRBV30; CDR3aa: CAWSGTGAYQETQYF; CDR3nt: TGTGCCTGGAGTGGAACAGGGGCTTACCAAGAGACCCAGTACTTC
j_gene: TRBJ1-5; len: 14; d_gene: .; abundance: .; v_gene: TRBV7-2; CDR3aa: CASSLAGLNQPQHF; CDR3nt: TGTGCCAGCAGCTTAGCGGGGCTCAATCAGCCCCAGCATTTT
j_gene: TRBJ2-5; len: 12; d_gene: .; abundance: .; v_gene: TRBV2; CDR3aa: CASSALQETQYF; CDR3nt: TGTGCCAGCAGTGCCTTACAAGAGACCCAGTACTTC
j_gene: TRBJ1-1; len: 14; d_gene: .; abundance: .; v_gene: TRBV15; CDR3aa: CATSRGFSMGEAFF; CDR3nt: TGTGCCACCAGCAGAGGTTTCTCTATGGGAGAAGCTTTCTTT